This TCR beta chain was sequenced for a study of cytomegalovirus exposure and HLA in healthy donors. The PCR had 60 Vbeta and 13 Jbeta primers. Sequencing used immunoSEQ multiplex PCR; TCRdb keeps in-frame clones, though not all of them. The sample lists some 250,000 clones; roughly 80% were seen once. J was trimmed by 1 base and V by 6 bases; bases with no gene match: 8. The germline gives CDR1 SGHAT, CDR2 FQNNGV. The CDR3 runs to 15 residues. The TCR comes from a woman between 35 and 50 years old in good health and CMV-seropositive. The sequencing sample was made of PBMCs. The genes are TRBV11-2 and TRBJ2-7, with 8 bases fitting TRBD2. The chain's CDR3 is CASRPRAGESYEQYF. CDR3 nucleotides: TGTGCCAGCAGGCCCCGAGCGGGGGAGTCCTACGAGCAGTACTTC. The variable domain in full, with the rest retrieved from reference TRBV11-2 and TRBJ2-7, is EAGVAQSPRYKIIEKRQSVAFWCNPISGHATLYWYQQILGQGPKLLIQFQNNGVVDDSQLPKDRFSAERLKGVDSTLKIQPAKLEDSAVYLCASRPRAGESYEQYFGPGTRLTVT.